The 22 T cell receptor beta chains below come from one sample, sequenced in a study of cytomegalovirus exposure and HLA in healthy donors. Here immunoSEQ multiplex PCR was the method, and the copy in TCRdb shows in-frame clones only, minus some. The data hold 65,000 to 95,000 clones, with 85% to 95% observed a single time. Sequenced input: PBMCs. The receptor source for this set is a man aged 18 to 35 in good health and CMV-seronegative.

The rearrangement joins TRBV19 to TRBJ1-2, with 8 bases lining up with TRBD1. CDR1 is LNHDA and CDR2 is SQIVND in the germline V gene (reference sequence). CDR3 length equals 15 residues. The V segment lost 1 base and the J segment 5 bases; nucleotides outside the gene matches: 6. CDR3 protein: CASSIAPDRAYGYTF. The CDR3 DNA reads TGTGCCAGTAGTATAGCTCCGGACAGGGCTTATGGCTACACCTTC.

For the CDR3, the DNA is TGTGCCAGCAGCTTAGGGCCAGGGAAATATCAGCCCCAGCATTTT. It specifies CASSLGPGKYQPQHF. J is TRBJ1-5 and V is TRBV7-2; possible D gene TRBD1, 5 bases. The germline V and J ends were trimmed by 1 base and 5 bases, with 12 bases remaining between them. CDR1 and CDR2 (germline): SGHTA, FQGNSA. There are 15 residues in the CDR3.

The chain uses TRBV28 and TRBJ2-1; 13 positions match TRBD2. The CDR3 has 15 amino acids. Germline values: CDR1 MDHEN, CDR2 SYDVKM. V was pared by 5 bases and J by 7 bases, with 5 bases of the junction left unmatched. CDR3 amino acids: CASSPTSGGINEQFF. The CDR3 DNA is TGTGCCAGCAGTCCGACTAGCGGGGGGATTAATGAGCAGTTCTTC. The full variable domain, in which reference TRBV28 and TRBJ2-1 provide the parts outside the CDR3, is DVKVTQSSRYLVKRTGEKVFLECVQDMDHENMFWYRQDPGLGLRLIYFSYDVKMKEKGDIPEGYSVSREKKERFSLILESASTNQTSMYLCASSPTSGGINEQFFGPGTRLTVL.

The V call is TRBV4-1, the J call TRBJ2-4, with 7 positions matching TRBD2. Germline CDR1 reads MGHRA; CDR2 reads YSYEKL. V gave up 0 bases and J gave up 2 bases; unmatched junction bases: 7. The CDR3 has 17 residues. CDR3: CASSQEVGRASKNIQYF. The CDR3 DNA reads TGCGCCAGCAGCCAAGAGGTAGGGAGGGCGTCCAAAAACATTCAGTACTTC.

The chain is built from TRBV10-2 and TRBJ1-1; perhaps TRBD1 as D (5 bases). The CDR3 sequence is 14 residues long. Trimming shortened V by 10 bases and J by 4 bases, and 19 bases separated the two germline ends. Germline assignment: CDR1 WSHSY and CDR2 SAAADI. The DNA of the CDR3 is TGCGCCACCACGGATGGGGGGTCGCGCACTGAAGCTTTCTTT. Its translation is CATTDGGSRTEAFF.

The CDR3 coding sequence is TGTGCCAGCAGCTTAGGCACAACCTACGAGCAGTACTTC. Translated: CASSLGTTYEQYF. This sequence joins TRBV7-2 and TRBJ2-7; no clear D. V was clipped by 1 base and J by 2 bases, with 6 bases between them. This CDR3 region has 13 residues. Germline V CDR1 and CDR2: SGHTA, FQGNSA.

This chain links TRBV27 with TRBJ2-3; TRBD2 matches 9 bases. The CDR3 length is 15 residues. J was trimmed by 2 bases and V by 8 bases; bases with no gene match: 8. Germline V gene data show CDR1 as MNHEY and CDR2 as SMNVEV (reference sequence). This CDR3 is CASRPLAGYTDTQYF. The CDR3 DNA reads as TGTGCCAGCCGCCCACTAGCGGGCTACACAGATACGCAGTATTTT.

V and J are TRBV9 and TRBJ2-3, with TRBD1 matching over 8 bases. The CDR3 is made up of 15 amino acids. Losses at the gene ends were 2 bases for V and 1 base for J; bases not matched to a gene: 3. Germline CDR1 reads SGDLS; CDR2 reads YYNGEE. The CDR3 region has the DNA TGTGCCAGCAGCGTCCAGGGGGCCGGCACAGATACGCAGTATTTT. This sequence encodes CASSVQGAGTDTQYF.

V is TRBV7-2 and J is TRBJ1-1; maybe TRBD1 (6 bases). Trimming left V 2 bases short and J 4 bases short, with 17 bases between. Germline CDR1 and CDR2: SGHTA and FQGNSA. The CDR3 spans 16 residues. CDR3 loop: CASSLTAGVRATEAFF. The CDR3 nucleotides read TGTGCCAGCAGCTTAACGGCAGGGGTAAGGGCCACTGAAGCTTTCTTT.

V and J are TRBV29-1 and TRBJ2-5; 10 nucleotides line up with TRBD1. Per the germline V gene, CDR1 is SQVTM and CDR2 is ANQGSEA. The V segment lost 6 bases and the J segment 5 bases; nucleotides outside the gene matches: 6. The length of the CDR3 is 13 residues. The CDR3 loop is CSVVTGGQETQYF. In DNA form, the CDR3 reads TGCAGCGTGGTGACAGGGGGCCAGGAGACCCAGTACTTC.

The CDR3 reads CASSRTGGAHGYTF. The CDR3, as DNA: TGTGCCAGCAGTCGAACAGGGGGGGCTCATGGCTACACCTTC. J is TRBJ1-2 and V is TRBV6-5; TRBD1 matches 8 bases. Germline trimming cut 5 bases from V and 6 bases from J; bases unmatched to any gene: 8. The germline gives CDR1 MNHEY, CDR2 SVGAGI. CDR3 length equals 14 residues.

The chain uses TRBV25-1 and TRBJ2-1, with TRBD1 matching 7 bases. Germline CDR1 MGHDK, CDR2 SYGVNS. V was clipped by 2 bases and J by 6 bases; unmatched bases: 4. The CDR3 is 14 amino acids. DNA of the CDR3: TGTGCCAGCAGTGAAGGGACAGCAAGCAATGAGCAGTTCTTC. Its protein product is CASSEGTASNEQFF.

The CDR3 DNA follows: TGTGCCAGCAGCGCCCGGACAGGCACTGAAGCTTTCTTT. Its translation is CASSARTGTEAFF. The chain recombines TRBV9 with TRBJ1-1, with 7 bases that match TRBD1. Germline lookup yields CDR1 SGDLS and CDR2 YYNGEE. CDR3 size: 13 residues. V lost 3 bases and J lost 4; bases outside the gene matches: 3.

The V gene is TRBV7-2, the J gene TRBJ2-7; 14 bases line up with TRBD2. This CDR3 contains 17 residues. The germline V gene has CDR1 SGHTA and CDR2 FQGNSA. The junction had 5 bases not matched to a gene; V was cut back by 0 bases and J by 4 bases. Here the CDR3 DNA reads TGTGCCAGCAGCTTAGCCCGTGGGACTAGCGGGGGATACGAGCAGTACTTC. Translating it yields CASSLARGTSGGYEQYF.

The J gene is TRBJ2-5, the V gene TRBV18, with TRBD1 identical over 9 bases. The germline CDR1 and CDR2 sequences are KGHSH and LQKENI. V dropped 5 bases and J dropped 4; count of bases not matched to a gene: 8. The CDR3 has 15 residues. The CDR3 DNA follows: TGTGCCAGCTCAACGGGACAGGGAAGGGGAGAGACCCAGTACTTC. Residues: CASSTGQGRGETQYF.

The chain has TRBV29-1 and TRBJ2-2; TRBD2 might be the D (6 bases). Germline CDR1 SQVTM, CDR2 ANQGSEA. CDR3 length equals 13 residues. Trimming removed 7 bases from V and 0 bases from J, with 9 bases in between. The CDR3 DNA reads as TGCAGCGGGGGGGATTCGAACACCGGGGAGCTGTTTTTT. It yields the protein CSGGDSNTGELFF.

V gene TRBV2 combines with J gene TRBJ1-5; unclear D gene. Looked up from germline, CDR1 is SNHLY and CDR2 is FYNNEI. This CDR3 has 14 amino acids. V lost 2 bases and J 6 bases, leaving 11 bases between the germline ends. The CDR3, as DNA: TGTGCCAGCAGTGAAATGAGGGCGGGTCAGCCCCAGCATTTT. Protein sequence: CASSEMRAGQPQHF.

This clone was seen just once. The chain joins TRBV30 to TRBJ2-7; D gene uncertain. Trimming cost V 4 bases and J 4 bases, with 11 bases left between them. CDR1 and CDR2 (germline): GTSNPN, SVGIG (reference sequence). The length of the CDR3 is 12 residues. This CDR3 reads CAWTSAIYEQYF. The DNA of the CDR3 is TGTGCCTGGACATCCGCGATATACGAGCAGTACTTC.

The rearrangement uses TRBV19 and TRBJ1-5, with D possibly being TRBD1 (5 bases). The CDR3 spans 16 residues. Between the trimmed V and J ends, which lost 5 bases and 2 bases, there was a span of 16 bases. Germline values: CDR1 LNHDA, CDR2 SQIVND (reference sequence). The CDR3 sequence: CASSGQGSFGNQPQHF. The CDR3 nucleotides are TGTGCCAGTAGTGGCCAGGGAAGTTTTGGCAATCAGCCCCAGCATTTT.

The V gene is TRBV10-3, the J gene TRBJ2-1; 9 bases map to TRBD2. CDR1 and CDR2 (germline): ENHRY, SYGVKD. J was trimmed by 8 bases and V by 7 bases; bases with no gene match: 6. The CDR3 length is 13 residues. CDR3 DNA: TGTGCCATCAAAGGCATAGCGGGGGATGAGCAGTTCTTC. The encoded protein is CAIKGIAGDEQFF.

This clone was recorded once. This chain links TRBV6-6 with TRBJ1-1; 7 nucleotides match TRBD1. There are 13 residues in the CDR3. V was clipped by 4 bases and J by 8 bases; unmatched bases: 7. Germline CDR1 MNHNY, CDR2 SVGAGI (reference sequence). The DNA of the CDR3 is TGTGCCAGCAGTTCAACTGCAGGGGGGGAAGCTTTCTTT. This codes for CASSSTAGGEAFF.

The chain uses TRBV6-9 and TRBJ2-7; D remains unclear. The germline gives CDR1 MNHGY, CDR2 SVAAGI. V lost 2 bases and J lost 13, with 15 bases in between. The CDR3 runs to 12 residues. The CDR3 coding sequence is TGTGCCAGCAGTTATAACCAGTTTAAGTTTTACTTC. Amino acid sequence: CASSYNQFKFYF.